The 16 T cell receptor beta chains below all came from one sample that was sequenced in a study of blood T cell repertoires in COVID-19. Method: immunoSEQ multiplex PCR; TCRdb's copy keeps in-frame clones and lacks some. The sample shows about 260,000 clones, about nine tenths of them seen only once. Sequencing was carried out using peripheral blood. These receptors were taken from a man in his forties with active or convalescent COVID-19.

In its sample, this clone was seen a few times. The chain recombines TRBV2 with TRBJ2-7, with D possibly matching TRBD2 (6 bases). This CDR3 region has 13 residues. V dropped 8 bases and J dropped 0 bases, with 11 bases sitting between them. Germline assignment: CDR1 SNHLY and CDR2 FYNNEI. The CDR3 region is CASGGTASYEQYF. CDR3 DNA sequence: TGTGCCAGCGGGGGGACTGCCTCCTACGAGCAGTACTTC.

CDR3 in DNA: TGCAGCGTCATGAACACTGAAGCTTTCTTT. It encodes CSVMNTEAFF. The chain uses TRBV29-1 and TRBJ1-1; D remains ambiguous. Germline CDR1 SQVTM, CDR2 ANQGSEA. Trimming stripped 6 bases from V and 0 bases from J, with 2 bases between. This CDR3 spans 10 amino acids.

This clone is a singleton in its sample. This chain connects TRBV19 to TRBJ2-1; D is possibly TRBD1 (5 bases). The V end lost 3 bases, the J end lost 7 bases, and 7 bases lay between the germline ends. The germline V gene has CDR1 LNHDA and CDR2 SQIVND (reference sequence). The CDR3 covers 12 residues. The DNA of the CDR3 is TGTGCCAGTAGTATGGGGCGAAATGAGCAGTTCTTC. It translates to CASSMGRNEQFF.

The chain combines TRBV7-9 with TRBJ2-5, with D maybe TRBD2 (5 bases). Germline assignment: CDR1 SEHNR and CDR2 FQNEAQ (reference sequence). This CDR3 has 13 residues. The V gene lost 4 bases and the J gene lost 5 bases, with 11 bases spanning the gap. Here the CDR3 reads CASSSLEGETQYF. The CDR3 DNA follows: TGTGCCAGCAGCTCACTAGAAGGGGAGACCCAGTACTTC.

The chain employs TRBV5-1 and TRBJ2-5; tentatively, D is TRBD1 (5 bases). V was pared by 5 bases and J by 2 bases, with 7 bases between. Germline lookup yields CDR1 SGHRS and CDR2 YFSETQ. There are 12 residues in the CDR3. The CDR3 coding sequence is TGCGCCAGCAGGACAGATCAAGAGACCCAGTACTTC. Its protein is CASRTDQETQYF.

The chain uses TRBV3-1 (or the pseudogene TRBV3-2) and TRBJ1-4; 9 nucleotides align to TRBD1. Trimming cost V 7 bases and J 7 bases; bases outside gene matches: 10. Germline values: CDR1 LGHDT, CDR2 YNNKEL (reference sequence). The CDR3 has 15 residues. This CDR3 reads CASTEQTGGPEKLFF. The CDR3 DNA sequence: TGTGCCAGCACCGAACAAACAGGGGGCCCTGAAAAACTGTTTTTT.

Only one count was recorded for this clone. J is TRBJ1-5 and V is TRBV6-5, with 9 bases that match TRBD1. The germline CDR1 and CDR2 sequences are MNHEY and SVGAGI. With V trimmed by 1 base and J by 10 bases, 8 bases remained unmatched. The CDR3 extends over 15 amino acids. This chain's CDR3 is CASSYFGQGSSPQHF. In DNA form, the CDR3 reads TGTGCCAGCAGTTACTTCGGACAGGGGTCATCACCCCAGCATTTT.

The V and J genes are TRBV5-4 and TRBJ2-1, with 7 bases identical to TRBD2. Looked up from germline, CDR1 is SGHNT and CDR2 is YYREEE (reference sequence). The CDR3 has 14 amino acids. The junction had 8 bases not matched to a gene; V was cut back by 4 bases and J by 7 bases. DNA for the CDR3: TGTGCCAGCAGCCCAGGACGGGGAGGGAATGAGCAGTTCTTC. Its protein is CASSPGRGGNEQFF. The full variable domain, its missing parts supplied by reference TRBV5-4 and TRBJ2-1, is ETGVTQSPTHLIKTRGQQVTLRCSSQSGHNTVSWYQQALGQGPQFIFQYYREEENGRGNFPPRFSGLQFPNYSSELNVNALELDDSALYLCASSPGRGGNEQFFGPGTRLTVL.

The V gene is TRBV7-3, the J gene TRBJ2-7, with D unclear. The V and J ends lost 2 bases and 0 bases respectively, with 8 bases between them. The CDR3 is made up of 14 amino acids. The germline gives CDR1 SGHTA, CDR2 FQGTGA. The chain's CDR3 is CASSLAGYSYEQYF. The DNA of the CDR3 is TGTGCCAGCAGCTTAGCCGGGTACTCCTACGAGCAGTACTTC.

The CDR3 protein is CASRLAGTSGVSQYF. The CDR3 DNA reads as TGTGCCAGCAGGTTGGCCGGGACTAGCGGGGTGTCCCAGTACTTC. The rearrangement joins TRBV2 to TRBJ2-5; 13 bases map to TRBD2. The V segment lost 6 bases and the J segment 9 bases; nucleotides outside the gene matches: 10. This CDR3 has 15 amino acids. CDR1 and CDR2 (germline): SNHLY, FYNNEI.

A remark on this clone: The same CDR3 can be traced to other DNA sequences in this sample. In nucleotides, the CDR3 is TGCGCCAGCAGTGAATCGTCAGATACGCAGTATTTT. It yields the protein CASSESSDTQYF. The chain carries TRBV10-1 and TRBJ2-3; D remains unclear. CDR1 and CDR2 from the germline V gene are WNHNN and SYGVQD (reference sequence). The CDR3 length is 12 residues. Trimming pared 3 bases from V and 4 bases from J, leaving 5 bases between.

CDR3 loop: CASNDRVGPGANVLTF. DNA for the CDR3: TGTGCCAGCAACGACAGGGTGGGGCCCGGGGCCAACGTCCTGACTTTC. The J gene is TRBJ2-6, the V gene TRBV2, with 7 bases identical to TRBD1. The V gene end was trimmed by 7 bases and the J gene end by 4 bases; junction bases not matched to a gene: 10. The CDR3 spans 16 residues. Germline CDR1 and CDR2: SNHLY and FYNNEI.

J is TRBJ2-5 and V is TRBV11-2, with 11 bases fitting TRBD2. This CDR3 is 16 amino acids long. Germline V CDR1 and CDR2: SGHAT, FQNNGV. The V gene end was trimmed by 5 bases and the J gene end by 5 bases; junction bases not matched to a gene: 10. Written as DNA, the CDR3 is TGTGCCAGCAGCCTCTTAGCGGGAGGGCCTGTGGAGACCCAGTACTTC. Amino acids: CASSLLAGGPVETQYF.

The chain links TRBV10-1 to TRBJ2-5; D may be TRBD2 (5 bases). CDR1 WNHNN and CDR2 SYGVQD come from the germline V gene (reference sequence). There are 14 residues in the CDR3. The ends were cut back, 0 bases at V and 5 bases at J, with 10 bases in the middle. CDR3 sequence (DNA): TGCGCCAGCAGTGAGTCGGAGGAGTGGGAGACCCAGTACTTC. Translated, it gives CASSESEEWETQYF.

The chain combines TRBV19 with TRBJ1-3, with D possibly being TRBD1 (6 bases). The germline V gene has CDR1 LNHDA and CDR2 SQIVND (reference sequence). This CDR3 region has 14 residues. V was pared by 6 bases and J by 8 bases, with 17 bases between. CDR3 region: CASRKPNPGDTIYF. CDR3 nucleotides: TGTGCCAGTAGGAAGCCAAACCCAGGGGACACCATATATTTT.

This rearrangement joins TRBV3-1 (or the pseudogene TRBV3-2) to TRBJ2-7, with 8 bases aligning to TRBD2. The CDR3 length is 15 residues. V lost 3 bases to trimming and J lost 2 bases; unmatched junction nucleotides: 6. Germline CDR1 is LGHDT and CDR2 is YNNKEL (reference sequence). CDR3: CASSHTSGSTYEQYF. The DNA for the CDR3 is TGTGCCAGCAGCCATACTAGCGGCTCTACCTACGAGCAGTACTTC.